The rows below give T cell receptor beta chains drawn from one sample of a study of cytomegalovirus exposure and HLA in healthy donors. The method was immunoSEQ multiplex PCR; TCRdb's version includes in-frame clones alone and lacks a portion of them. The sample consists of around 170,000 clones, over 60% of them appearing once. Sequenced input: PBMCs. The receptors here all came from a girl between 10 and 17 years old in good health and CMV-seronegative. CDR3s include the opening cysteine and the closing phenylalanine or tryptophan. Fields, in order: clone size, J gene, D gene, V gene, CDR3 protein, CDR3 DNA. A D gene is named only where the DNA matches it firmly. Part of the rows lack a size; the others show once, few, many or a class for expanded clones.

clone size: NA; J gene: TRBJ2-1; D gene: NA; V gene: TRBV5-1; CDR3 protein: CASSLARGRGINEQFF; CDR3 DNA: TGCGCCAGCAGCTTGGCAAGAGGTCGGGGGATCAATGAGCAGTTCTTC
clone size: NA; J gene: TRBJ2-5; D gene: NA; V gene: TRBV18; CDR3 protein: CASSPSRETQYF; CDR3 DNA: TGTGCCAGCTCACCTTCCCGGGAGACCCAGTACTTC
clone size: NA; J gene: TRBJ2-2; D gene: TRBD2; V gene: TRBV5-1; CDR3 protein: CASSWGSSGGPPGELFF; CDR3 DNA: TGCGCCAGCAGCTGGGGGTCTAGCGGGGGACCCCCCGGGGAGCTGTTTTTT
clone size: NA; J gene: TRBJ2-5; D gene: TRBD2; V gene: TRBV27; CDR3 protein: CASSVLAGGQETQYF; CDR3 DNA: TGTGCCAGCAGTGTTTTAGCGGGGGGGCAAGAGACCCAGTACTTC
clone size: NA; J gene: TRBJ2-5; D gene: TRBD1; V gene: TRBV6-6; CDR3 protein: CASSYSTGQETQYF; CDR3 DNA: TGTGCCAGCAGTTACTCGACAGGGCAAGAGACCCAGTACTTC
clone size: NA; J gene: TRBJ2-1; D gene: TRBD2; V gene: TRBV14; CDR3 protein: CASSQRNGLAGGSYRQFF; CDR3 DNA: TGTGCCAGCAGCCAACGAAACGGACTAGCGGGGGGGTCATACCGGCAGTTCTTC
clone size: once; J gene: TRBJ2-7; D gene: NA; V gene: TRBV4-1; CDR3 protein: CASRPIGASQSGEQYF; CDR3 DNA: TGCGCCAGCAGACCGATAGGGGCCTCTCAATCTGGGGAGCAGTACTTC
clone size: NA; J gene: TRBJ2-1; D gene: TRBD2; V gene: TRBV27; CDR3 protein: CASSQAGNEQFF; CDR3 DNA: TGTGCCAGCAGCCAAGCGGGGAATGAGCAGTTCTTC
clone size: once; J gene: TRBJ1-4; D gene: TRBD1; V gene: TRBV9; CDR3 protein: CASSGGQGQGEKLFF; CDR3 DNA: TGTGCCAGCAGCGGAGGACAGGGGCAGGGCGAAAAACTGTTTTTT
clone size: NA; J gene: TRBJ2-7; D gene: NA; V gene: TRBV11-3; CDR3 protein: CASSLTGTYPPEQYF; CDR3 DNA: TGTGCCAGCAGCCTAACCGGGACATACCCACCCGAGCAGTACTTC
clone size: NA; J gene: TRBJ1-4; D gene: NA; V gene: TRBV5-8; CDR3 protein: CASSGSRTDKLFF; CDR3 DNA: TGTGCCAGCAGCGGGAGCCGGACAGATAAACTGTTTTTT
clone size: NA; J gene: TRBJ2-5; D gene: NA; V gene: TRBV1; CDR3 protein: CTSSQGGGRETQYF; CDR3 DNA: TGCACCAGCAGCCAAGGGGGGGGGCGAGAGACCCAGTACTTC
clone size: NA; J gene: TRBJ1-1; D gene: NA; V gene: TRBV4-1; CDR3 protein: CASSQVPGGPNTEAFF; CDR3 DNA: TGCGCCAGCAGCCAAGTACCGGGGGGCCCGAACACTGAAGCTTTCTTT
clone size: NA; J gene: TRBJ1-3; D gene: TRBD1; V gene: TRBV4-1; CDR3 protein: CASSPGGLSGNTIYF; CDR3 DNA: TGCGCCAGCAGCCCAGGGGGACTCTCTGGAAACACCATATATTTT
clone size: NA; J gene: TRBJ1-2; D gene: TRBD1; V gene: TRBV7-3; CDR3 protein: CASSPGTGDGDGYTF; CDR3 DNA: TGTGCCAGCAGCCCCGGGACAGGGGATGGAGATGGCTACACCTTC
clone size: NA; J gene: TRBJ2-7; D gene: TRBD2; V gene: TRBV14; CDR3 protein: CASSQRGTSGPLYEQYF; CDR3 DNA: TGTGCCAGCAGCCAGCGCGGGACTAGCGGGCCCCTCTACGAGCAGTACTTC
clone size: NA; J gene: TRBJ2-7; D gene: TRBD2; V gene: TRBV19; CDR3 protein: CASREVAGGTYEQYF; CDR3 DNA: TGTGCCAGTAGAGAAGTAGCGGGGGGCACCTACGAGCAGTACTTC
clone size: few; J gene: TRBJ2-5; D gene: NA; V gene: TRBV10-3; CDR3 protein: CATFGETQYF; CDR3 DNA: TGTGCCACCTTCGGGGAGACCCAGTACTTC
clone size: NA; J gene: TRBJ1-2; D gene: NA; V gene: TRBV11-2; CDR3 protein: CASSPLTGWANGYTF; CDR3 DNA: TGTGCCAGCAGCCCTTTGACGGGGTGGGCCAATGGCTACACCTTC
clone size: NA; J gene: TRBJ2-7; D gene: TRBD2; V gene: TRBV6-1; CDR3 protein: CASSLTSEVVEQYF; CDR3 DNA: TGTGCCAGCAGTCTCACTAGCGAAGTTGTCGAGCAGTACTTC
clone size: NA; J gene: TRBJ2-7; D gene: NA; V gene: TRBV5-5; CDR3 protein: CASAPQGLNEQYF; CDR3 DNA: TGTGCCAGCGCCCCTCAGGGGCTCAACGAGCAGTACTTC
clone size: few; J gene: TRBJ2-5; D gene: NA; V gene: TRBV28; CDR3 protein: CASSPDRIQETQYF; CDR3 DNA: TGTGCCAGCAGTCCCGACAGAATCCAAGAGACCCAGTACTTC
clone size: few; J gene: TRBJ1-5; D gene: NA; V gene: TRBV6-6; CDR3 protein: CASSYRGSNQPQHF; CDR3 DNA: TGTGCCAGCAGTTACCGGGGATCCAATCAGCCCCAGCATTTT
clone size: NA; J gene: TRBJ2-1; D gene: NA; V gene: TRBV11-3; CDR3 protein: CASSLVGQGYEQFF; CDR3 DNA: TGTGCCAGCAGCTTAGTAGGCCAGGGCTATGAGCAGTTCTTC
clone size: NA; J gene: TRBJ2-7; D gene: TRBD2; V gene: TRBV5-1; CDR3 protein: CASSLAGEAYEQYF; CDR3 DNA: TGCGCCAGCAGCTTAGCGGGGGAGGCCTACGAGCAGTACTTC
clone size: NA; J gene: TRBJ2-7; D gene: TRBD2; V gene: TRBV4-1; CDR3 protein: CASSQILGLAAYEQYF; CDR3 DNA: TGCGCCAGCAGCCAGATACTCGGACTAGCGGCCTACGAGCAGTACTTC
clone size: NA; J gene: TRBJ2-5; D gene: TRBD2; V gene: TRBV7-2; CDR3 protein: CASSLSGGGMETQYF; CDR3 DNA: TGTGCCAGCAGCTTAAGCGGGGGGGGCATGGAGACCCAGTACTTC
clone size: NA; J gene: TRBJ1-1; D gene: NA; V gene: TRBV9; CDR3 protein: CASSVESGRTSEAFF; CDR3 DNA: TGTGCCAGCAGCGTAGAGTCGGGCCGGACTTCTGAAGCTTTCTTT
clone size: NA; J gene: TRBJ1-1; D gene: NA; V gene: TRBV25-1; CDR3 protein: CASSNKQWLNTEAFF; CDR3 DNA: TGTGCCAGCAGTAACAAACAGTGGTTGAACACTGAAGCTTTCTTT
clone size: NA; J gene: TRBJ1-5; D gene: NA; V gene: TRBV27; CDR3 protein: CASSNTGLGDNQPQHF; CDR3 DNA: TGTGCCAGCAGTAATACAGGGTTGGGGGATAATCAGCCCCAGCATTTT
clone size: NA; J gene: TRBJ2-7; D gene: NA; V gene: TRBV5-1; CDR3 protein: CASSLWAGPAYEQYF; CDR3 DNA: TGCGCCAGCAGCTTGTGGGCAGGGCCGGCCTACGAGCAGTACTTC
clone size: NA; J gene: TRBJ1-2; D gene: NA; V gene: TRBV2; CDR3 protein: CASTGGRAYGYTF; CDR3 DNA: TGTGCCAGCACCGGGGGGCGGGCCTATGGCTACACCTTC
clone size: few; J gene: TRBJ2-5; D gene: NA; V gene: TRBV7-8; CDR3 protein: CASSTPGSETQYF; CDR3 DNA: TGTGCCAGCAGCACCCCAGGGTCAGAGACCCAGTACTTC
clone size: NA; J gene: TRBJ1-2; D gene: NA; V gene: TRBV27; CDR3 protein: CASKLRSALPYGYTF; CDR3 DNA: TGTGCCAGCAAGCTGAGGTCGGCGCTGCCGTATGGCTACACCTTC
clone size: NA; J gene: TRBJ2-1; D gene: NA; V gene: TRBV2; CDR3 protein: CASSGTNGNEQFF; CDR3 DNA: TGTGCCAGCAGTGGGACAAATGGAAATGAGCAGTTCTTC
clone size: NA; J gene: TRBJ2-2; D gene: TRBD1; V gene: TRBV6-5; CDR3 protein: CASSKGAGDTGELFF; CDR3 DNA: TGTGCCAGCAGTAAGGGGGCCGGTGACACCGGGGAGCTGTTTTTT